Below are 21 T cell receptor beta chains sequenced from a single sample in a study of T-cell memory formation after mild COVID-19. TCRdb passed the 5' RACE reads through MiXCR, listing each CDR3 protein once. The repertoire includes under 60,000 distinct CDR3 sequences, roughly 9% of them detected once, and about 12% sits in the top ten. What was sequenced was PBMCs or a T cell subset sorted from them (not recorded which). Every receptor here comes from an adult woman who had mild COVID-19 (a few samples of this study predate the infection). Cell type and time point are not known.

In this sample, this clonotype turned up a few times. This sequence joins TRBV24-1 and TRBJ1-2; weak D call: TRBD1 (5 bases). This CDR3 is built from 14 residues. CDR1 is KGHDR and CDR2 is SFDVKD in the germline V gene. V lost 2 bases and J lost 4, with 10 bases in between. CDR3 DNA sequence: TGTGCCACCAGTGATTCGACAGAAGCCTATGGCTACACCTTC. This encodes CATSDSTEAYGYTF.

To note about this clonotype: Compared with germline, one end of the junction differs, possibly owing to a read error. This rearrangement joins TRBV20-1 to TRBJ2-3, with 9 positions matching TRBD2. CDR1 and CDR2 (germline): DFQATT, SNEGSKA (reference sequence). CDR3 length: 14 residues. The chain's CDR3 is CSARAGGHTDTQYF. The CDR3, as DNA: TGCAGTGCAAGAGCGGGGGGCCACACAGATACGCAGTATTTT.

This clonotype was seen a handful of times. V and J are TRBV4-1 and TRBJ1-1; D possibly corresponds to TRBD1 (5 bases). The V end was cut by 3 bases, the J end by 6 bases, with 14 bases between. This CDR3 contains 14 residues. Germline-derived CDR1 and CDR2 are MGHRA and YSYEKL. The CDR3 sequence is CASSQGPGTPEAFF. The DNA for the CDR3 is TGCGCCAGCAGCCAGGGTCCGGGGACCCCTGAAGCTTTCTTT.

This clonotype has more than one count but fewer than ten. The DNA of the CDR3 is TGTGCCAGCTCACCACCTACAGGGAACTACGAGCAGTACTTC. It translates to CASSPPTGNYEQYF. The chain uses TRBV18 and TRBJ2-7; perhaps TRBD1 as D (6 bases). CDR1 and CDR2 (germline): KGHSH, LQKENI. This CDR3 is 14 amino acids long. Trimming removed 0 bases from V and 3 bases from J, with 9 bases in between. Together with reference TRBV18 and TRBJ2-7, the CDR3 gives the full variable domain: NAGVMQNPRHLVRRRGQEARLRCSPMKGHSHVYWYRQLPEEGLKFMVYLQKENIIDESGMPKERFSAEFPKEGPSILRIQQVVRGDSAAYFCASSPPTGNYEQYFGPGTRLTVT.

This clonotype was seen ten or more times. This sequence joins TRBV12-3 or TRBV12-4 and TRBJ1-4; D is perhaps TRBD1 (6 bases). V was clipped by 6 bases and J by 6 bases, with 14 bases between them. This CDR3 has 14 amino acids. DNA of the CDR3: TGTGCCAGCAGGACCGGGACAAAATATGAAAAACTGTTTTTT. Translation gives CASRTGTKYEKLFF.

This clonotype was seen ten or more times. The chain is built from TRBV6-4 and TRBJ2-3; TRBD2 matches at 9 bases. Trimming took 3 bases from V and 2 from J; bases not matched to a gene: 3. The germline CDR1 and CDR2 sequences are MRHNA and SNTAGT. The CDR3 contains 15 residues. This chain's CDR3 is CASSEREGPTDTQYF. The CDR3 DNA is TGTGCCAGCAGTGAGCGGGAGGGCCCCACAGATACGCAGTATTTT.

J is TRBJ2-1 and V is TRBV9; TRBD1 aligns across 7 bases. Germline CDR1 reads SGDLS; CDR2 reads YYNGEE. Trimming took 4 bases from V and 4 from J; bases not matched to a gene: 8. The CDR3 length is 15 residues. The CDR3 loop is CASSSCRDSYNEQFF. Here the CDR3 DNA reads TGTGCCAGCAGCTCCTGCCGGGACAGTTACAATGAGCAGTTCTTC.

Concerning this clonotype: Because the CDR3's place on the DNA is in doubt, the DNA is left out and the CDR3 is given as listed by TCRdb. CDR3 region: CASKDVASGTQFLHF. The chain couples TRBV19 to TRBJ2-7; whether TRBD2, the table's D call, matches the DNA was not checked. The CDR3 spans 15 residues, counting both ends. CDR1 LNHDA and CDR2 SQIVND come from the germline V gene (reference sequence).

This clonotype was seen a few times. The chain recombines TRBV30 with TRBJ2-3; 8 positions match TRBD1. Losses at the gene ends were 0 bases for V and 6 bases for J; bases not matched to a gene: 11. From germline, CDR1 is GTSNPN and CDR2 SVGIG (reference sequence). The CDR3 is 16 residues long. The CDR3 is CAWSVLHGQGVDTQYF. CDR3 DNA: TGTGCCTGGAGTGTACTTCATGGACAGGGTGTGGATACGCAGTATTTT.

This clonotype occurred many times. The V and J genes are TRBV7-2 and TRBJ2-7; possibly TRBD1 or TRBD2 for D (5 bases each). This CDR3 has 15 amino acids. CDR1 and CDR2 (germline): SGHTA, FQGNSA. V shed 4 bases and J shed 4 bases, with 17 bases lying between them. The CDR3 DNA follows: TGTGCCAGCAGCTCTCGTAGGGGATCGGGGTACGAGCAGTACTTC. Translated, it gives CASSSRRGSGYEQYF.

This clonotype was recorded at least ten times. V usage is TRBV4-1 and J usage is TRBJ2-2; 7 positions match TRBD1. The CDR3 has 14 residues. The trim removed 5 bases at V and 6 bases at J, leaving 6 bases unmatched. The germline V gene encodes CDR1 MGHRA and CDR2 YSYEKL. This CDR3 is CASSFDRAPGELFF. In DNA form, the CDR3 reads TGCGCCAGCAGCTTTGACAGGGCCCCCGGGGAGCTGTTTTTT.

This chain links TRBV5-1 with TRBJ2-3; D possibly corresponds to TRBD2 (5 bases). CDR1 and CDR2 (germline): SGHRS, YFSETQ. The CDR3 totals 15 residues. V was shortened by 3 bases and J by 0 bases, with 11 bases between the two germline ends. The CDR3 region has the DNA TGCGCCAGCAGCTCCACTAGACCCAGCACAGATACGCAGTATTTT. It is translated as CASSSTRPSTDTQYF.

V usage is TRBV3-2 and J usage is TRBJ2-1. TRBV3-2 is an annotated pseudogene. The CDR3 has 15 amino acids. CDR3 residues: CASSSRAVPSRPQFF. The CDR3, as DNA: TGTGCCAGCAGCTCAAGGGCGGTGCCCAGCCGGCCTCAGTTCTTC.

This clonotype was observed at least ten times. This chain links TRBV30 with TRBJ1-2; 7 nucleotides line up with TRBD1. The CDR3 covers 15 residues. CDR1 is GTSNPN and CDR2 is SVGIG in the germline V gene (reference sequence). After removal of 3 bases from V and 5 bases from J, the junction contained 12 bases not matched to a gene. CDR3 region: CAWSFSRGLSYGYTF. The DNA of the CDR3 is TGTGCCTGGAGCTTCTCTAGGGGGCTAAGTTATGGCTACACCTTC.

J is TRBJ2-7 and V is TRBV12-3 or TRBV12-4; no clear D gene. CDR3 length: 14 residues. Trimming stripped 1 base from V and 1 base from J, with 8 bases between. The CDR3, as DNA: TGTGCCAGCAGTTTAGGTAGTGAGTCCTACGAGCAGTACTTC. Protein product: CASSLGSESYEQYF.

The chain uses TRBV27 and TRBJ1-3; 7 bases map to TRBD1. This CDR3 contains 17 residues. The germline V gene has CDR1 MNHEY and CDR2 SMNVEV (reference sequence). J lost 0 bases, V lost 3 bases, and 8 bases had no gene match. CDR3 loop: CASSLGRGSSSGNTIYF. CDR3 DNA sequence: TGTGCCAGCAGTTTGGGCAGGGGGTCGAGCTCTGGAAACACCATATATTTT.

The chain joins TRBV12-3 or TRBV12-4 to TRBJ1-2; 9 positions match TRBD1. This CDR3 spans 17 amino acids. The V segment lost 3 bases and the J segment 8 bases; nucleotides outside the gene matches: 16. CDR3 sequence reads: CASSFFSYIDRGKGYTF. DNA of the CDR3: TGTGCCAGCAGTTTCTTCTCCTACATAGACAGGGGGAAAGGCTACACCTTC.

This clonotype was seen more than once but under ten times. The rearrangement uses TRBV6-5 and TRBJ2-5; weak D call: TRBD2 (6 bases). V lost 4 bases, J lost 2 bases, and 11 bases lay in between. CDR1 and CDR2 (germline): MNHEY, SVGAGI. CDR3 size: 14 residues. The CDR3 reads CASSSRRAQETQYF. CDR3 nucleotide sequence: TGTGCCAGCAGTTCGCGGAGGGCGCAAGAGACCCAGTACTTC.

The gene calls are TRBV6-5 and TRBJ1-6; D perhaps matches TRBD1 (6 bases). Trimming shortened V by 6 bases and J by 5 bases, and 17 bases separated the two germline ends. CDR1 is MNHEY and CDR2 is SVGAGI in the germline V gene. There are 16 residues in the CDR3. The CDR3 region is CASRTGGGRDNSPLHF. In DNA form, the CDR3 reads TGTGCCAGCAGGACAGGAGGAGGGCGCGATAATTCACCCCTCCACTTT.

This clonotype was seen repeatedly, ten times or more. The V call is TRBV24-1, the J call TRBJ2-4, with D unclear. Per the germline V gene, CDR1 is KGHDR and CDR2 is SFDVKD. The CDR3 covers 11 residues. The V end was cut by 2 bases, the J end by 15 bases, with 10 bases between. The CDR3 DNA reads TGTGCCACCAGTGATTCCGTTTCGAGGTACTTC. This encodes CATSDSVSRYF.

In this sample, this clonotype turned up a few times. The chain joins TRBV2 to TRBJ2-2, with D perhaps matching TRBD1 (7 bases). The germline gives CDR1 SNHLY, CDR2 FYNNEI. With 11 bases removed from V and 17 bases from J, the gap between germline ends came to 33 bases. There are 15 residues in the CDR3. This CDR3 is CASRGAEINTGERFF. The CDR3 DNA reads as TGTGCCTCCAGGGGGGCAGAGATTAACACCGGGGAGCGTTTTTTT.